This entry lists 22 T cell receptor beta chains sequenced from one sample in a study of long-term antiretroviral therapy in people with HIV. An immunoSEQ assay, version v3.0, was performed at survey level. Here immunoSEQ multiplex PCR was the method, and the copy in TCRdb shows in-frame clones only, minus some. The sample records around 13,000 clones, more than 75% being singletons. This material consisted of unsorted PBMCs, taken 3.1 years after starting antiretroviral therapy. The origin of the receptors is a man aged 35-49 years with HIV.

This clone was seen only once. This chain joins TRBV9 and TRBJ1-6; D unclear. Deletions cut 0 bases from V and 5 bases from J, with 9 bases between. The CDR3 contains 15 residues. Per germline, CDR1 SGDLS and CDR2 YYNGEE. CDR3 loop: CASSVGAGNNSPLHF. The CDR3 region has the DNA TGTGCCAGCAGCGTAGGGGCAGGAAATAATTCACCCCTCCACTTT. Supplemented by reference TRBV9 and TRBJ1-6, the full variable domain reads DSGVTQTPKHLITATGQRVTLRCSPRSGDLSVYWYQQSLDQGLQFLIQYYNGEERAKGNILERFSAQQFPDLHSELNLSSLELGDSALYFCASSVGAGNNSPLHFGNGTRLTVT.

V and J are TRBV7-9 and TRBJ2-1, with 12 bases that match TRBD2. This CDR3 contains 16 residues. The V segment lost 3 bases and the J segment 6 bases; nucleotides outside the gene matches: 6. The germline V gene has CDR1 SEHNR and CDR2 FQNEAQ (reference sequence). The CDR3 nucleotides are TGTGCCAGCAGCTTGCTGACTAGCGGGGGCTTCAATGAGCAGTTCTTC. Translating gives CASSLLTSGGFNEQFF.

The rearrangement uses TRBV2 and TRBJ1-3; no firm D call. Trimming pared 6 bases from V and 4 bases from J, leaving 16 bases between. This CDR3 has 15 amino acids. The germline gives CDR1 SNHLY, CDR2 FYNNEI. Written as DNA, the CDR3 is TGTGCCAGCAGCCCCGGTTACGGACTCGGAAACACCATATATTTT. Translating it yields CASSPGYGLGNTIYF.

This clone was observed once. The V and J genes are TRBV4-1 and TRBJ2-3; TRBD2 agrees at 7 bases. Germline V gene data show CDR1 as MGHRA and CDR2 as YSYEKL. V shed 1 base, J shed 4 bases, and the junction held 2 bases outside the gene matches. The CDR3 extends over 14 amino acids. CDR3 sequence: CASSQGLAPDTQYF. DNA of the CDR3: TGCGCCAGCAGCCAAGGACTAGCCCCAGATACGCAGTATTTT.

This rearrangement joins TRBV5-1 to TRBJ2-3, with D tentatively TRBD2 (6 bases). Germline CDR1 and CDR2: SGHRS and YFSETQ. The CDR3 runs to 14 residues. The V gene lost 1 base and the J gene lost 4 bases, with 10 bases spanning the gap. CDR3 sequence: CASSLKWGADTQYF. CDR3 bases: TGCGCCAGCAGCTTGAAGTGGGGGGCAGATACGCAGTATTTT.

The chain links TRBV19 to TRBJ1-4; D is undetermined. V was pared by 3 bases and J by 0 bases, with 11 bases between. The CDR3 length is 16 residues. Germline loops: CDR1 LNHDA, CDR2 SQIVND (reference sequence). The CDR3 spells CASSIIYSATNEKLFF. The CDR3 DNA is TGTGCCAGTAGTATTATCTACAGTGCAACTAATGAAAAACTGTTTTTT.

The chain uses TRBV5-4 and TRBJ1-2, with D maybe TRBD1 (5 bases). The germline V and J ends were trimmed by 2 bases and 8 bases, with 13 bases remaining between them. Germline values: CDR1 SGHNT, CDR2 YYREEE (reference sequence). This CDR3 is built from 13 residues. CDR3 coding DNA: TGTGCCAGCAGCTTAGGGGATTTTAACGGCTACACCTTC. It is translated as CASSLGDFNGYTF.

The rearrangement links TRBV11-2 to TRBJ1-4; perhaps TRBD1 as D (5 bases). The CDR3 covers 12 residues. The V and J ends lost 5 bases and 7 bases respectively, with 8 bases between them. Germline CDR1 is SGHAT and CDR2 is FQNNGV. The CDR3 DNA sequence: TGTGCCAGCAGCACTAGGGGTGAAAAACTGTTTTTT. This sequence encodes CASSTRGEKLFF.

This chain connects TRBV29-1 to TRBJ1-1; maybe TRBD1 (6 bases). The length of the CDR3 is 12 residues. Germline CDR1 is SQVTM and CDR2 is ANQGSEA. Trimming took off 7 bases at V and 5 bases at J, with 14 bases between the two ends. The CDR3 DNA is TGCAGCGGGCATGAGGGGGGTACTGAAGCTTTCTTT. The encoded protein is CSGHEGGTEAFF.

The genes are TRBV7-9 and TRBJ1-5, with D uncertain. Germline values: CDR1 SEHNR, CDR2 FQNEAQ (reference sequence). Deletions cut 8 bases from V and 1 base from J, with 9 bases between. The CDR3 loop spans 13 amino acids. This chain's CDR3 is CASAGQSNQPQHF. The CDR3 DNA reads TGTGCCAGCGCCGGGCAGAGCAATCAGCCCCAGCATTTT.

CDR3 sequence (DNA): TGTGCCAGCCGGAACAGGGGATACTACAATGAGCAGTTCTTC. Protein: CASRNRGYYNEQFF. This chain links TRBV6-5 with TRBJ2-1, with TRBD1 identical over 7 bases. The CDR3 is made up of 14 amino acids. J gave up 3 bases and V 8 bases, and 7 bases lay outside the gene matches. Germline CDR1 is MNHEY and CDR2 is SVGAGI.

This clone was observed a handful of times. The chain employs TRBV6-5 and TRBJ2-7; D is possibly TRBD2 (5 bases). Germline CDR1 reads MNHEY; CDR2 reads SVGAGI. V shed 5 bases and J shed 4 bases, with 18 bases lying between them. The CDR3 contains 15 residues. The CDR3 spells CASSAADDYPYEQYF. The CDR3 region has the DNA TGTGCCAGCAGTGCGGCGGATGACTACCCTTACGAGCAGTACTTC.

The CDR3 nucleotides are TGTGCTAGTGCCGAATCAGGGCGATCCCAGCCCCAGCATTTT. Its translation is CASAESGRSQPQHF. The V call is TRBV12-5, the J call TRBJ1-5, with D maybe TRBD1 (5 bases). Germline CDR1 is LGHNT and CDR2 is FRNRAP. This CDR3 comprises 14 residues. With 7 bases removed from V and 7 bases from J, the gap between germline ends came to 17 bases. The full variable domain, completed using reference TRBV12-5 and TRBJ1-5, is DARVTQTPRHKVTEMGQEVTMRCQPILGHNTVFWYRQTMMQGLELLAYFRNRAPLDDSGMPKDRFSAEMPDATLATLKIQPSEPRDSAVYFCASAESGRSQPQHFGDGTRLSIL.

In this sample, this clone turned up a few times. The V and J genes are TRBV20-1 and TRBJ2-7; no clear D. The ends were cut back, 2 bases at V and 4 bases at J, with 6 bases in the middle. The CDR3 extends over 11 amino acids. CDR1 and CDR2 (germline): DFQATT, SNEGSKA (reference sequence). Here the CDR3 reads CSARSGYEQYF. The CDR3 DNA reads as TGCAGTGCTAGATCCGGATACGAGCAGTACTTC.

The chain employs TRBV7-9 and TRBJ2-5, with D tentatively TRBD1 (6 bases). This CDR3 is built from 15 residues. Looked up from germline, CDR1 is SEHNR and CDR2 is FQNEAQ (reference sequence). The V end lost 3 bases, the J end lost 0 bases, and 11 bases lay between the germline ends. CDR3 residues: CASSFRGLYQETQYF. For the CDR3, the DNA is TGTGCCAGCAGCTTCAGGGGCCTTTACCAAGAGACCCAGTACTTC.

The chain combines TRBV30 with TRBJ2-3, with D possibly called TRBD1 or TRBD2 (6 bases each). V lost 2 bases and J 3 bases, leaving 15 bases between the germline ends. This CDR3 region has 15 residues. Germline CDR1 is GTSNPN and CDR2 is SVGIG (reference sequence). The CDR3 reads CAWSSWGAGTDTQYF. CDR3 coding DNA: TGTGCCTGGAGTTCGTGGGGGGCTGGGACAGATACGCAGTATTTT.

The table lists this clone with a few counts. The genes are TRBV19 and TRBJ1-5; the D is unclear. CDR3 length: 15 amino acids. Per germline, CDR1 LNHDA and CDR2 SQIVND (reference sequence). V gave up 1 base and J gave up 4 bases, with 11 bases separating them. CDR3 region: CASSIGGLMNQPQHF. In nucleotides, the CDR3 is TGTGCCAGTAGTATAGGTGGGCTTATGAATCAGCCCCAGCATTTT.

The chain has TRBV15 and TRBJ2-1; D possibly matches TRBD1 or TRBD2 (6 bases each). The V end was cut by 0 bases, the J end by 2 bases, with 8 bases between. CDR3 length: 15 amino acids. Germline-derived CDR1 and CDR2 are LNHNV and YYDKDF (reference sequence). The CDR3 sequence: CATSREGGPYNEQFF. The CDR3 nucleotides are TGTGCCACCAGCAGAGAAGGGGGGCCCTACAATGAGCAGTTCTTC.

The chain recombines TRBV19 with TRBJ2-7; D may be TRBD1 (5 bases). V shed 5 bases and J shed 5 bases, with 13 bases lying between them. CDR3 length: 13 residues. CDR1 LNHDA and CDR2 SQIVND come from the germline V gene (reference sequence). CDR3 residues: CASSGQGIDEQYF. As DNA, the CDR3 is TGTGCCAGTAGTGGCCAGGGAATAGACGAGCAGTACTTC.

CDR3 sequence reads: CASSYSNRGSNYGYTF. The CDR3 DNA is TGTGCCAGCAGTTACTCGAACCGGGGCAGTAACTATGGCTACACCTTC. The rearrangement joins TRBV6-5 to TRBJ1-2; TRBD1 might be the D (5 bases). V dropped 0 bases and J dropped 1 base, with 12 bases sitting between them. CDR3 length: 16 amino acids. Germline loops: CDR1 MNHEY, CDR2 SVGAGI.

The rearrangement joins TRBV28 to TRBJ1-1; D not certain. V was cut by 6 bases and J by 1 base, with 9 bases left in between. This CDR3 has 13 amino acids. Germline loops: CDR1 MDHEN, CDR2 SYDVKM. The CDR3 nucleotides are TGTGCCAGCAGGAGAACAGAGAACACTGAAGCTTTCTTT. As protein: CASRRTENTEAFF.

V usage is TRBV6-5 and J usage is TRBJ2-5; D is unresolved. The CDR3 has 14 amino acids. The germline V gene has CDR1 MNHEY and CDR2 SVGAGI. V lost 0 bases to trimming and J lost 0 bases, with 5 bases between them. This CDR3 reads CASSYSADQETQYF. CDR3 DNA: TGTGCCAGCAGTTACTCTGCGGACCAAGAGACCCAGTACTTC.